This T cell receptor (beta chain) came from a study of blood T cell repertoires in COVID-19. CDR1 is MNHEY and CDR2 is SMNVEV in the germline V gene (reference sequence). Trimming took 5 bases from V and 5 from J; bases not matched to a gene: 6. CDR3 length: 14 residues. The table came from immunoSEQ multiplex PCR; TCRdb's copy has only in-frame clones and leaves some out. Among some 80,000 clones listed, approximately 79% were seen once. The genes are TRBV27 and TRBJ2-5, with 9 bases matching TRBD2. The clonotype originates from an elderly woman with active or convalescent COVID-19. Sample: peripheral blood. Here the CDR3 DNA reads TGTGCCAGCAGTAAGACTAGCGGTTGGGAGACCCAGTACTTC. Its protein is CASSKTSGWETQYF.